This entry lists 22 T cell receptor beta chains sequenced from one sample in a study of CD8 T cells in Susac syndrome. It was with random hexamers that roughly 0.45 to 1 ug RNA was reverse transcribed. TCRdb recomputed calls from the immunoSEQ multiplex PCR reads with MiXCR, one row per CDR3 protein. The sample includes around 270,000 distinct CDR3 sequences, around 91% of them seen just once. Sample: CD8+ T cells from PBMCs. These receptors all stem from a human donor with multiple sclerosis.

V gene TRBV29-1 combines with J gene TRBJ2-3; a weak D match, TRBD2 (5 bases). The CDR3 totals 13 residues. V lost 5 bases and J lost 0, with 9 bases in between. Germline CDR1 SQVTM, CDR2 ANQGSEA. The CDR3 is CSVSGGSTDTQYF. The CDR3 nucleotides read TGCAGCGTTTCCGGCGGGAGCACAGATACGCAGTATTTT.

The V call is TRBV2, the J call TRBJ2-3, with D perhaps TRBD2 (5 bases). V gave up 7 bases and J gave up 0 bases, with 8 bases separating them. The CDR3 loop spans 13 amino acids. Germline V gene data show CDR1 as SNHLY and CDR2 as FYNNEI. This chain's CDR3 is CASNGGSTDTQYF. The CDR3 region has the DNA TGTGCCAGCAACGGAGGAAGCACAGATACGCAGTATTTT.

This chain uses TRBV7-9 with TRBJ1-2; the D gene is possibly TRBD1 (6 bases). Germline V gives CDR1 SEHNR, CDR2 FQNEAQ (reference sequence). The CDR3 length is 14 residues. V lost 6 bases and J 4 bases, leaving 15 bases between the germline ends. CDR3 in amino acids: CASRSGGAVYGYTF. CDR3 DNA sequence: TGTGCCAGCAGGTCCGGGGGCGCGGTCTATGGCTACACCTTC.

The J gene is TRBJ2-5, the V gene TRBV7-9, with 7 bases aligning to TRBD1. The CDR3 has 15 amino acids. Germline lookup yields CDR1 SEHNR and CDR2 FQNEAQ (reference sequence). The J segment lost 2 bases and the V segment lost 3 bases, leaving 6 bases of the junction unmatched. The CDR3 DNA sequence: TGTGCCAGCAGCTTGCAGACAGGGCCTCAAGAGACCCAGTACTTC. This codes for CASSLQTGPQETQYF.

J is TRBJ2-7 and V is TRBV20-1, with 10 positions matching TRBD1. CDR1 and CDR2 from the germline V gene are DFQATT and SNEGSKA (reference sequence). Unmatched junction bases numbered 9, after V lost 3 bases and J lost 7 bases. The CDR3 is 14 amino acids. CDR3 protein: CSASTRQGAREQYF. CDR3 bases: TGCAGTGCTAGTACCAGACAGGGGGCGAGAGAGCAGTACTTC.

This clonotype was counted between two and nine times. The J gene is TRBJ1-5, the V gene TRBV11-3; 9 bases agree with TRBD1. J lost 4 bases, V lost 6 bases, and 7 bases had no gene match. Germline V gene data show CDR1 as SGHNT and CDR2 as YENEEA. CDR3 size: 15 residues. The CDR3 DNA follows: TGTGCCAGCAGTCCCCGGGACAGGGTGAATCAGCCCCAGCATTTT. Translated: CASSPRDRVNQPQHF.

V and J are TRBV4-2 and TRBJ2-7; the match to TRBD2 covers 9 bases. This CDR3 region has 16 residues. From germline, CDR1 is LGHNA and CDR2 YNFKEQ. V lost 4 bases to trimming and J lost 2 bases; unmatched junction nucleotides: 9. Written as DNA, the CDR3 is TGTGCCAGCAGCCCCTTAAGCGCGGGAGGGACCTACGAGCAGTACTTC. Its translation: CASSPLSAGGTYEQYF.

J is TRBJ2-7 and V is TRBV28; 7 bases align to TRBD2. This CDR3 has 14 amino acids. Trimming at V came to 6 bases and at J to 7 bases, leaving 12 bases not matched to a gene. The germline V gene has CDR1 MDHEN and CDR2 SYDVKM. Here the CDR3 DNA reads TGTGCCAGCAGCCTAATAGCGGGTGCCTTGGAGCAGTACTTC. Translating gives CASSLIAGALEQYF. The full variable domain, rest sourced from reference TRBV28 and TRBJ2-7, is DVKVTQSSRYLVKRTGEKVFLECVQDMDHENMFWYRQDPGLGLRLIYFSYDVKMKEKGDIPEGYSVSREKKERFSLILESASTNQTSMYLCASSLIAGALEQYFGPGTRLTVT.

The chain has TRBV12-3 or TRBV12-4 and TRBJ1-5; the D gene is possibly TRBD1 (5 bases). Trimming took off 2 bases at V and 4 bases at J, with 12 bases between the two ends. The CDR3 covers 15 residues. The CDR3 spells CASSLTLSGNQPQHF. The CDR3, as DNA: TGTGCCAGCAGTTTAACCCTCTCAGGGAATCAGCCCCAGCATTTT.

The gene calls are TRBV20-1 and TRBJ2-7; D remains unclear. Germline CDR1 reads DFQATT; CDR2 reads SNEGSKA (reference sequence). The CDR3 is 16 amino acids. V lost 4 bases, J lost 4 bases, and 23 bases lay in between. CDR3 DNA sequence: TGCAGTGCTAATCCCCCCTACATGGGGAATACGTACGAGCAGTACTTC. It encodes CSANPPYMGNTYEQYF.

This chain links TRBV4-3 with TRBJ2-3; D unresolved. Trimming removed 1 base from V and 2 bases from J, with 7 bases in between. The CDR3 is made up of 14 amino acids. Germline V gene lookup returns CDR1 LGHNA and CDR2 YSLEER. CDR3 nucleotides: TGCGCCAGCAGCCAAGGTCCGGACACAGATACGCAGTATTTT. Its protein is CASSQGPDTDTQYF.

The J gene is TRBJ1-3, the V gene TRBV4-2; D is perhaps TRBD1 (6 bases). The CDR3 consists of 14 residues. Germline CDR1 and CDR2: LGHNA and YNFKEQ. Trimming removed 8 bases at V and 0 bases at J, with 11 bases between. The DNA for the CDR3 is TGTGCCAGCGCAGGGGCCGACTCTGGAAACACCATATATTTT. Translated: CASAGADSGNTIYF.

The chain is built from TRBV2 and TRBJ2-3; D might be TRBD1 or TRBD2, each matching 6 bases. CDR1 and CDR2 from the germline V gene are SNHLY and FYNNEI. V was pared by 5 bases and J by 0 bases, with 18 bases between. CDR3 length: 17 residues. The CDR3 DNA sequence: TGTGCCAGCAGTCGGGGGCCGGCAGACACTAGCACAGATACGCAGTATTTT. It encodes CASSRGPADTSTDTQYF.

This chain joins TRBV9 and TRBJ2-3; 8 bases line up with TRBD2. Losses at the gene ends were 4 bases for V and 5 bases for J; bases not matched to a gene: 9. The CDR3 covers 15 residues. The germline gives CDR1 SGDLS, CDR2 YYNGEE. The CDR3: CASSPRTSREDTQYF. The CDR3 DNA sequence: TGTGCCAGCAGCCCCCGGACTAGCAGGGAAGATACGCAGTATTTT.

The V gene is TRBV7-8, the J gene TRBJ2-3; 10 positions agree with TRBD2. The CDR3 contains 16 residues. After removal of 4 bases from V and 3 bases from J, the junction contained 7 bases not matched to a gene. CDR1 is SGHVS, CDR2 FQNEAQ, per germline. The CDR3 spells CASSYMGLAWTDTQYF. The CDR3 DNA reads as TGTGCCAGCAGCTATATGGGACTAGCGTGGACAGATACGCAGTATTTT.

The rearrangement uses TRBV13 and TRBJ2-7; D is tentatively TRBD1 or TRBD2 (5 bases each). The CDR3 contains 17 residues. V gave up 0 bases and J gave up 2 bases, with 17 bases separating them. The germline V gene encodes CDR1 PRHDT and CDR2 FYEKMQ (reference sequence). In nucleotides, the CDR3 is TGTGCCAGCAGCTTAGGGCTGGGACCGTATCCCACCTACGAGCAGTACTTC. Translating it yields CASSLGLGPYPTYEQYF.

J is TRBJ1-2 and V is TRBV4-2, with D possibly TRBD1 on 5 matching bases. Germline lookup yields CDR1 LGHNA and CDR2 YNFKEQ. CDR3 length: 14 amino acids. Trimming stripped 1 base from V and 6 bases from J, with 12 bases between. The CDR3 protein is CASSQGREVDGYTF. For the CDR3, the DNA is TGTGCCAGCAGCCAAGGCAGGGAGGTGGATGGCTACACCTTC.

The chain links TRBV27 to TRBJ2-7; no reliable D call. Germline CDR1 MNHEY, CDR2 SMNVEV (reference sequence). Trimming shortened V by 7 bases and J by 4 bases, and 14 bases separated the two germline ends. The CDR3 sequence is 13 residues long. CDR3 in DNA: TGTGCCAGCATGAACTCAGGTTCTTACGAGCAGTACTTC. Translating it yields CASMNSGSYEQYF.

The chain uses TRBV4-2 and TRBJ2-3; no reliable D call. From germline, CDR1 is LGHNA and CDR2 YNFKEQ. Trimming took 0 bases from V and 2 from J, leaving 9 bases between them. The CDR3 spans 15 residues. In DNA, the CDR3 is TGTGCCAGCAGCCAAGATTCCGGCCCCACAGATACGCAGTATTTT. Translating it yields CASSQDSGPTDTQYF.

CDR3 sequence: CAWSATSGSEQYF. The CDR3 DNA is TGTGCCTGGAGTGCCACTAGCGGGAGTGAGCAGTACTTC. The V and J genes are TRBV30 and TRBJ2-7; 11 bases fit TRBD2. Germline V gene lookup returns CDR1 GTSNPN and CDR2 SVGIG (reference sequence). Trimming at V came to 1 base and at J to 7 bases, leaving 3 bases not matched to a gene. CDR3 length equals 13 residues.

J is TRBJ1-1 and V is TRBV5-6; D remains unclear. The CDR3 runs 15 residues. Trimming stripped 3 bases from V and 1 base from J, with 13 bases between. Germline CDR1 SGHDT, CDR2 YYEEEE. The CDR3 DNA reads as TGTGCCAGCAGCTCCGGTGGGTGGTCGAACACTGAAGCTTTCTTT. It yields the protein CASSSGGWSNTEAFF.

The chain has TRBV19 and TRBJ2-1, with 9 bases aligning to TRBD1. This CDR3 region has 16 residues. The germline CDR1 and CDR2 sequences are LNHDA and SQIVND (reference sequence). The junction had 11 bases not matched to a gene; V was cut back by 7 bases and J by 4 bases. The chain's CDR3 is CASKGPTGGEYNEQFF. As DNA, the CDR3 is TGTGCCAGTAAGGGCCCAACAGGGGGCGAGTACAATGAGCAGTTCTTC.